This TCR beta chain was obtained from a study of blood T cell repertoires in COVID-19. Study at large: Spain, Italy and the United States supplied samples that represented acute and convalescent COVID-19. PBMCs, B-cell-depleted T cells, or T cells were the source of the cDNA or gDNA that made up the material.

The V and J ends lost 3 bases and 0 bases, in that order; junction bases with no gene match: 7. This CDR3 comprises 18 residues. Germline V gene lookup returns CDR1 SGDLS and CDR2 YYNGEE. In the original analysis: Scientists estimated how many nucleated cells there were by amplifying reference gene primers. Generated by immunoSEQ multiplex PCR, the TCRdb table keeps only in-frame clones and is missing some. The DNA gave D and trimming, while V, J and clone size come from that table. Counted here are 95,000 to 100,000 clones, around 93% occurring once; the ten biggest clones make up 15% to 20%. The sequence was obtained from a middle-aged man with acute or convalescent COVID-19. The chain couples TRBV9 to TRBJ2-6, with 9 bases matching TRBD1. Sequences were obtained from peripheral blood. This CDR3 is CASSGLQGAYSGANVLTF. The DNA of the CDR3 is TGTGCCAGCAGCGGTCTACAGGGGGCCTACTCTGGGGCCAACGTCCTGACTTTC.